This T cell receptor (beta chain) was identified in a study of response to subunit inactivated influenza vaccine (dated 2018 in TCRdb). At the level of the whole study: Deep quantitative T cell receptor repertoire profiling was used in the study to track responses to a trivalent subunit inactivated influenza vaccine. What the research found in general, with its limitations: The authors suggested that each seasonal influenza vaccination may recruit only a limited number of new T cells.

Comment on this clonotype: The antigen it binds to is not known. Per-base qualities were not stored, and no clone one base away is much larger.

To prepare the library, RT-PCR was applied. The data were produced on an Illumina HiSeq 2500. Using fastp trimming at Q25 and MiXCR clonotype assembly, TCRdb reanalyzed the public sequencing data and kept in-frame beta chains. Rows matching on CDR3 protein sequence are summarized as one entry with the most common DNA and genes. The sample records more than 500,000 distinct CDR3 sequences, approximately 10% of which are singletons. Approximately 11% of the sample comes from the top ten. The germline V gene encodes CDR1 MDHEN and CDR2 SYDVKM. V and J are truncated by 2 bases and 6 bases respectively, leaving an intervening sequence of 8 bases. Inclusive of the bounding cysteine and phenylalanine, the CDR3 is 12 residues long. CDR3 DNA only is kept here, 36 bases in frame from base 1. A further study also used this sample, focusing on T cells expressing NK-cell markers. Per the second study: The TCR beta cDNA libraries were made using 5'RACE template switching, a step that added both a universal primer site and unique molecular identifiers. TCR beta-chain repertoires were profiled in sorted CD3+CD56+NKG2C+, CD3+CD56+NKG2C- and CD3+CD56-NKG2C+ T-cell subsets from fewer than 10 donors. Among the eight sequenced donors, only one was HCMV-seronegative, while the other seven were HCMV-seropositive. In several experiments an anti-gammadeltaTCR antibody was added to restrict sorting to alphabetaTCR-expressing T cells. For several donors, the dominant CD3+CD56+NKG2C+ clonotypes were among the top 10 CD8+ clonotypes and accounted for roughly 1.0-8% of CD8+ T cells. Those dominant clonotypes were again the most abundant among CD3+CD56-NKG2C+ cells in a few donors, at about 28.3-60.1%. It remained unclear whether the expanded NKG2C-expressing T cell clones were specific for HCMV antigens. All eight donors whose samples were sequenced were randomly selected healthy volunteers, three of them men and five women. HCMV-specific IgG was detected in serum with a commercial ELISA kit to determine HCMV serostatus. Ficoll density gradient centrifugation was used to isolate peripheral blood mononuclear cells from blood. For about 6 donors, bulk peripheral blood T-cell repertoires were additionally sequenced from unsorted PBMC. Synthesis of cDNA was primed from the TCR beta constant segment and was followed by two consecutive PCR amplification steps. Sequencing of the libraries produced 2 x 150 bp reads on Illumina HiSeq 2000/2500, MiSeq or NextSeq. MIGEC was used to demultiplex reads and group reads by UMI, and MiTCR was used to assemble and quantify clonotypes. To exclude erroneous sequences, only TCR cDNA sequences supported by at least two reads were retained. The tcR package was used for downstream repertoire analysis, with clonotypes matched between fractions based on CDR3 nucleotide sequence plus V segment. VDJmatch was used to annotate antigen specificity against VDJdb, with one amino acid substitution allowed in CDR3.

The sequence came from a man aged 50-60 years who received an inactivated influenza vaccine. Donor details come from another sample of the same person, matched by shared clones. The sample in question was PBMCs from blood, obtained on the day of vaccination. This chain joins TRBV28 to TRBJ2-7; the D gene is perhaps TRBD1 or TRBD2, as each covers 6 bases. The CDR3: CASSLRGAEQYF. The DNA sequence follows: TGTGCCAGCAGTTTAAGGGGGGCCGAGCAGTACTTC.